These 22 T cell receptor beta chains came from one sample sequenced in a study of CD4 and CD8 cells across lung adenocarcinoma regions. TCRdb passed the PCR reads through MiXCR, listing each CDR3 protein once. The data contain roughly 20,000 distinct CDR3 sequences, approximately 50% of them singletons. Sequenced material: CD8+ T cells from the center of a lung tumor. The receptors stem from a female donor with lung adenocarcinoma. The CD4 and CD8 labels of this study may be unreliable.

The count of this clonotype is one. The chain couples TRBV27 to TRBJ2-5; possible D gene TRBD2, 6 bases. The length of the CDR3 is 15 residues. Germline V gene data show CDR1 as MNHEY and CDR2 as SMNVEV (reference sequence). Trimming shortened V by 11 bases and J by 0 bases, and 19 bases separated the two germline ends. The CDR3 region is CAGGTGRGDQETQYF. The CDR3 bases are TGTGCCGGGGGTACCGGGCGCGGGGACCAAGAGACCCAGTACTTC.

This clonotype was observed a few times. The rearrangement joins TRBV27 to TRBJ2-1; 7 bases are a match to TRBD1. The J call may be mistaken, given a closer DNA end match to TRBJ2-5. Germline lookup yields CDR1 MNHEY and CDR2 SMNVEV (reference sequence). The CDR3 is 14 residues long. Here the CDR3 DNA reads TGTGCCAGCAGTTGGGACAGCGTATTAGGGACCCAGTACTTC. Amino acids: CASSWDSVLGTQYF.

As to this clonotype: The conserved closing phenylalanine or tryptophan is absent in this CDR3, likely reflecting a read error. The limits of the CDR3 on the DNA are not certain, so only TCRdb's listed CDR3 is given. The gene calls are TRBV6-1 and TRBJ2-1; TRBD1, the table's D call, lacks a check against the DNA. The CDR3 extends over 12 residues, inclusive of both ends. Germline assignment: CDR1 MNHNS and CDR2 SASEGT. The CDR3 reads CASSIRVLCSTS.

The chain carries TRBV7-6 and TRBJ2-3, with TRBD2 matching 9 bases. The end of the DNA fits TRBJ2-1 better, so the J call may be wrong. CDR3 length equals 17 residues. From germline, CDR1 is SGHVS and CDR2 FNYEAQ. In DNA, the CDR3 is TGTGCCAGCAGCTCAACCGGGACTAGCTTCTCCTACAATGAGCAGTTCTTC. Residues: CASSSTGTSFSYNEQFF.

The table lists this clonotype with many counts. This sequence joins TRBV6-1 and TRBJ2-1; D possibly corresponds to TRBD2 (6 bases). Germline V gene sequence: CDR1 MNHNS, CDR2 SASEGT. This CDR3 contains 15 residues. Trimming removed 2 bases from V and 6 bases from J, with 14 bases in between. The CDR3 sequence: CASSEWSGRSNEQFF. The CDR3 region has the DNA TGTGCCAGCAGTGAATGGAGCGGGCGCAGCAATGAGCAGTTCTTC.

As for this clonotype: One end of the junction does not line up with germline, which may come from a read error. The chain joins TRBV29-1 to TRBJ1-2; D is unresolved. CDR3 length: 12 amino acids. The germline V gene encodes CDR1 SQVTM and CDR2 ANQGSEA. CDR3 DNA: TGTAGCGTTGAAGACAATAACTATGGCTACACCTTC. Protein product: CSVEDNNYGYTF.

As regards this clonotype: Its ends do not fully match the called genes, so a read error is possible. V is TRBV6-1 and J is TRBJ2-3, with D unclear. This CDR3 is built from 18 residues. The V gene's germline CDR1 is MNHNS and CDR2 SASEGT. CDR3 sequence reads: CASSEARIQAVSTETQYF. The CDR3 nucleotides are TGTGCCAGCAGTGAAGCGCGTATCCAGGCTGTGAGCACAGAGACGCAGTATTTT.

The rearrangement joins TRBV20-1 to TRBJ2-2, with a tentative D call TRBD1 (6 bases). The V gene's germline CDR1 is DFQATT and CDR2 SNEGSKA (reference sequence). The CDR3 has 14 residues. The V and J ends lost 7 bases and 7 bases respectively, with 19 bases between them. The CDR3 region is CSVGTNIRGGELFF. The CDR3 nucleotides read TGCAGTGTAGGGACAAATATCCGGGGCGGGGAGCTGTTTTTT.

Note on this clonotype: This clone may be a read error of a much larger clone one base away. This chain links TRBV4-1 with TRBJ2-3, with D possibly TRBD2 on 5 matching bases. Germline CDR1 and CDR2: MGHRA and YSYEKL. CDR3 length equals 15 residues. CDR3 protein: CASSQGVGVYNEQLF. CDR3 nucleotides: TGCGCCAGCAGCCAAGGGGTCGGGGTATACAATGAGCAGTTATTC.

The J gene is TRBJ2-3, the V gene TRBV6-1; possibly TRBD1 for D (6 bases). Per the germline V gene, CDR1 is MNHNS and CDR2 is SASEGT. There are 14 residues in the CDR3. The CDR3 region is CGGMGSSGENTQYF. Written as DNA, the CDR3 is TGTGGCGGCATGGGGTCGTCAGGGGAAAATACGCAGTATTTT.

This clonotype was seen more than once but under ten times. The rearrangement joins TRBV12-3 or TRBV12-4 to TRBJ2-2; 7 bases agree with TRBD2. The CDR3 loop spans 12 amino acids. V dropped 11 bases and J dropped 6; count of bases not matched to a gene: 6. CDR3 loop: CASLAGAGELFF. CDR3 DNA: TGTGCCTCCCTCGCGGGAGCCGGGGAGCTGTTTTTT.

In nucleotides, the CDR3 is TGTGCCAGCAGTGTAAAAATAGAGCAGTACTTC. Its protein is CASSVKIEQYF. The chain carries TRBV6-1 and TRBJ2-1; D is unclear. TRBJ2-7 explains the end of the DNA better; the J call may be wrong. This CDR3 region has 11 residues. CDR1 and CDR2 (germline): MNHNS, SASEGT.

About this clonotype: One end of the junction is discordant with germline, which a read error may explain. This chain joins TRBV10-1 and TRBJ2-3; D unclear. This CDR3 is 12 amino acids long. Germline lookup yields CDR1 WNHNN and CDR2 SYGVQD (reference sequence). The CDR3: CAGGRDLDTQYF. Here the CDR3 DNA reads TGCGCCGGCGGCCGTGACTTAGATACGCAGTACTTT.

This clonotype was detected ten times or more. The chain joins TRBV11-3 to TRBJ2-1, with a weak D call TRBD2 (5 bases). The CDR3 contains 15 residues. The V gene lost 2 bases and the J gene lost 5 bases, with 13 bases spanning the gap. In germline, CDR1 is SGHNT, CDR2 YENEEA. CDR3 DNA: TGTGCCAGCAGCTTATTAGAGGGCGGGCACAATGAGCAGTTCTTC. This sequence encodes CASSLLEGGHNEQFF.

The chain recombines TRBV20-1 with TRBJ2-1, with TRBD2 identical over 9 bases. Germline-derived CDR1 and CDR2 are DFQATT and SNEGSKA (reference sequence). The J segment lost 5 bases and the V segment lost 2 bases, leaving 4 bases of the junction unmatched. The CDR3 has 14 residues. The CDR3: CSARLAGLHNEQFF. CDR3 sequence (DNA): TGCAGTGCTAGACTAGCGGGGTTGCACAATGAGCAGTTCTTC.

This rearrangement joins TRBV7-2 to TRBJ2-1, with 10 positions matching TRBD2. The J call could be wrong; TRBJ2-7 is a better fit for the DNA end. Germline CDR1 is SGHTA and CDR2 is FQGNSA. This CDR3 is built from 14 residues. CDR3 protein: CASRPSGGSYEQYF. CDR3 DNA sequence: TGTGCCAGCAGACCTAGCGGGGGATCCTACGAGCAGTACTTC.

This clonotype was counted only a few times. V gene TRBV7-8 combines with J gene TRBJ2-1, with no clear D. Germline CDR1 and CDR2: SGHVS and FQNEAQ. V dropped 6 bases and J dropped 3 bases, with 6 bases sitting between them. The CDR3 has 12 amino acids. The CDR3 nucleotides are TGTGCCAGCAGTGATTACTACAATGAGCAGTTCTTC. This sequence encodes CASSDYYNEQFF.

Turning to this clonotype: Germline is not matched at one junction end, which may reflect a read error. This chain uses TRBV6-1 with TRBJ2-3; D is perhaps TRBD2 (5 bases). This CDR3 has 15 amino acids. Germline V lookup: CDR1 MNHNS, CDR2 SASEGT. This chain's CDR3 is CASSGLAVSTDTQFF. CDR3 DNA: TGTGCCAGCAGCGGACTGGCGGTAAGCACCGATACGCAGTTTTTT.

This chain links TRBV12-3 or TRBV12-4 with TRBJ1-2; D remains unclear. Between the trimmed V and J ends, which lost 1 base and 4 bases, there was a span of 7 bases. The CDR3 contains 13 residues. The CDR3 spells CASSLGVAYGYTF. The DNA for the CDR3 is TGTGCCAGCAGTTTAGGGGTCGCCTATGGCTACACCTTC.

The chain employs TRBV7-6 and TRBJ2-6; TRBD1 or TRBD2 may be the D gene (5 bases each). The V gene's germline CDR1 is SGHVS and CDR2 FNYEAQ. The CDR3 is 18 residues long. The ends were cut back, 5 bases at V and 4 bases at J, with 21 bases in the middle. The CDR3 DNA follows: TGTGCCAGCAGCCCCGGTCCAGGGACCTCCACCGGGGCCAACGTCCTGACTTTC. It is translated as CASSPGPGTSTGANVLTF.

This clonotype was observed a single time. Mismatch with germline at one junction end may stem from a read error. The chain employs TRBV27 and TRBJ2-3, with D possibly matching TRBD2 (6 bases). CDR3 length: 17 residues. Germline V gene data show CDR1 as MNHEY and CDR2 as SMNVEV (reference sequence). The CDR3 sequence: CASSAGIRAGGADTQYF. The DNA for the CDR3 is TGTGCCAGCAGTGCGGGAATCCGGGCCGGTGGTGCAGATACGCAGTACTTT.

The chain has TRBV30 and TRBJ2-2; a weak D match, TRBD1 (5 bases). This CDR3 is 12 amino acids long. Germline CDR1 GTSNPN, CDR2 SVGIG (reference sequence). The CDR3 bases are TGTGCAGAAAGGGGGAACACCGGGGAGCTGTTTTTT. Translation gives CAERGNTGELFF.